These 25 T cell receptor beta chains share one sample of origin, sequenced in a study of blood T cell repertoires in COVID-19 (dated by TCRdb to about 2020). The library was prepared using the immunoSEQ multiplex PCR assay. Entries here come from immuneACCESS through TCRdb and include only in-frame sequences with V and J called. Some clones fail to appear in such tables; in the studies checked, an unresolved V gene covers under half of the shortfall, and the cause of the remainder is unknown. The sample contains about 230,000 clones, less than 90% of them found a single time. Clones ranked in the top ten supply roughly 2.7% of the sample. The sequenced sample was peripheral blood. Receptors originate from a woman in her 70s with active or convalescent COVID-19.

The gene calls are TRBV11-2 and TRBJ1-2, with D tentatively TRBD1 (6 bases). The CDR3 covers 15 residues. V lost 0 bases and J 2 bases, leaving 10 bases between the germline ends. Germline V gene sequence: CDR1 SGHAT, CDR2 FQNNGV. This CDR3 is CASSLERGANYGYTF. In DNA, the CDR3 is TGTGCCAGCAGCTTAGAGCGGGGGGCCAACTATGGCTACACCTTC.

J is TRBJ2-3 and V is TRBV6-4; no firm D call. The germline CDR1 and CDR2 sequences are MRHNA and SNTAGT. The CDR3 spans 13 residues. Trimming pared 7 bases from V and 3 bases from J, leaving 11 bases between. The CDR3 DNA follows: TGTGCCAGCAACCGTGGGCTGACAGATACGCAGTATTTT. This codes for CASNRGLTDTQYF.

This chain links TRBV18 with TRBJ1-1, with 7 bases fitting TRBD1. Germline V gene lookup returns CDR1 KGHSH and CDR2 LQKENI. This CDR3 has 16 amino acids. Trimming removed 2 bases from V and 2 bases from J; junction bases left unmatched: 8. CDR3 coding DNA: TGTGCCAGCTCACCAGTTACAGGGGTGTTAAACACTGAAGCTTTCTTT. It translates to CASSPVTGVLNTEAFF.

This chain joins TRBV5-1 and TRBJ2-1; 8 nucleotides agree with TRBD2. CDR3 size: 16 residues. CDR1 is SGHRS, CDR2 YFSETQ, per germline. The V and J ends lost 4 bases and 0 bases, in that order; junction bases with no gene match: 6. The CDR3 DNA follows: TGCGCCAGCAGCCCCGGGAGCGGGAGCTCCTACAATGAGCAGTTCTTC. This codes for CASSPGSGSSYNEQFF. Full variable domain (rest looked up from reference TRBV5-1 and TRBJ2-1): KAGVTQTPRYLIKTRGQQVTLSCSPISGHRSVSWYQQTPGQGLQFLFEYFSETQRNKGNFPGRFSGRQFSNSRSEMNVSTLELGDSALYLCASSPGSGSSYNEQFFGPGTRLTVL.

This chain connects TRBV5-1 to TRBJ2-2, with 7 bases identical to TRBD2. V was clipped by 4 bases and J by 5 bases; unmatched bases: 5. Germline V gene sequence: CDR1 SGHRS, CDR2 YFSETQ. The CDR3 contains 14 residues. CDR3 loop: CASSPAGDTGELFF. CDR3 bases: TGCGCCAGCAGCCCGGCGGGGGATACCGGGGAGCTGTTTTTT.

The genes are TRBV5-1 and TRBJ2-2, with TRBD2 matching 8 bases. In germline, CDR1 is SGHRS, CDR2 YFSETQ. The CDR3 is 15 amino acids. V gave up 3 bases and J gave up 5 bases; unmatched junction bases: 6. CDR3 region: CASSWSGSGTGELFF. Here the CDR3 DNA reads TGCGCCAGCAGCTGGAGCGGGAGTGGAACCGGGGAGCTGTTTTTT.

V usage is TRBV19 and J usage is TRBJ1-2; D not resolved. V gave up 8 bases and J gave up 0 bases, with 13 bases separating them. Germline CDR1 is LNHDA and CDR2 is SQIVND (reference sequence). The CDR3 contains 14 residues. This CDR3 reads CASRKVDPNYGYTF. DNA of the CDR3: TGTGCCAGTCGAAAAGTAGATCCTAACTATGGCTACACCTTC.

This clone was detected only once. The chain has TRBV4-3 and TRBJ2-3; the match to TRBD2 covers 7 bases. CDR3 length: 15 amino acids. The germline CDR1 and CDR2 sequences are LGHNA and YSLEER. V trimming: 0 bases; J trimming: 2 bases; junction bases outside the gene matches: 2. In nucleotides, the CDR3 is TGCGCCAGCAGCCAAGAGGGAGGGAACACAGATACGCAGTATTTT. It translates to CASSQEGGNTDTQYF.

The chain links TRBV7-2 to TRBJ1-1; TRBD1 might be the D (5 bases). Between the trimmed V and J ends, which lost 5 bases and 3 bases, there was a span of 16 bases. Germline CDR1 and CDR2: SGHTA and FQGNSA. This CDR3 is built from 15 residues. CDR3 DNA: TGTGCCAGCAGCCCTAGCCGGGGGACGTACACTGAAGCTTTCTTT. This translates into CASSPSRGTYTEAFF.

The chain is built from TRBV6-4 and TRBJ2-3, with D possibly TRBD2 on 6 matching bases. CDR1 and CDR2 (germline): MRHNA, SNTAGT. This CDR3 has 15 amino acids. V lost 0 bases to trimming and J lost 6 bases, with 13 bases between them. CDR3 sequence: CASSDSGDLQDTQYF. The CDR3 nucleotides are TGTGCCAGCAGTGACTCGGGGGACTTACAGGATACGCAGTATTTT.

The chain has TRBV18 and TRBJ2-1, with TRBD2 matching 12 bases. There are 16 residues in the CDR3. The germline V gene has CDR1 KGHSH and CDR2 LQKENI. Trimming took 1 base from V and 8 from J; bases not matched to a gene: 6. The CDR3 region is CASSPRPSGGAHEQFF. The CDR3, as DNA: TGTGCCAGCTCACCACGTCCTAGCGGGGGGGCCCATGAGCAGTTCTTC.

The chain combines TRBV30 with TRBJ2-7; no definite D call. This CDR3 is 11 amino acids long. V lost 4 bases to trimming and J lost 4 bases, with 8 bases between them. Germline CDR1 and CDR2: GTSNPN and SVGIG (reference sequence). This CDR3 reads CAWKTDYEQYF. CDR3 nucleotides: TGTGCCTGGAAAACAGATTACGAGCAGTACTTC.

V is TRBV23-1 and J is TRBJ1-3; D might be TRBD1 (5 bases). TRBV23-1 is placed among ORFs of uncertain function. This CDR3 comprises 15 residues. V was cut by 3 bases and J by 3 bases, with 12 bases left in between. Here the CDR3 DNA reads TGCGCCAGCAGTCACCTGGAGGGACGTGGAAACACCATATATTTT. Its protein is CASSHLEGRGNTIYF.

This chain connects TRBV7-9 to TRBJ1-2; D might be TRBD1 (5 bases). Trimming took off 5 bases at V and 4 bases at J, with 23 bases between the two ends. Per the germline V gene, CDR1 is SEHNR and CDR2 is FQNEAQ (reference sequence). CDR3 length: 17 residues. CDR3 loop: CASSPRGTTQHLYGYTF. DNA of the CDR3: TGTGCCAGCAGCCCGCGGGGCACAACTCAACATCTCTATGGCTACACCTTC.

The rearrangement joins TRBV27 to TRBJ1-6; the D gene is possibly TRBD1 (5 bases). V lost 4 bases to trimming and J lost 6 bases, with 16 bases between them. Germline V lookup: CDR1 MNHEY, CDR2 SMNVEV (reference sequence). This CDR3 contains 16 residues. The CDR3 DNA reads TGTGCCAGCAGTTACTCAGGGAGGCTGGGTAATTCACCCCTCCACTTT. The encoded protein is CASSYSGRLGNSPLHF.

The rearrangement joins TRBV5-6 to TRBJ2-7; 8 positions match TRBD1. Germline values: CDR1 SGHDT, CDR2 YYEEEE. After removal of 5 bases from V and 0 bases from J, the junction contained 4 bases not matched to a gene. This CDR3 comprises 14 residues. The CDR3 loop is CASSFRGRSYEQYF. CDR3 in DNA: TGTGCCAGCAGTTTCAGGGGGCGCTCCTACGAGCAGTACTTC.

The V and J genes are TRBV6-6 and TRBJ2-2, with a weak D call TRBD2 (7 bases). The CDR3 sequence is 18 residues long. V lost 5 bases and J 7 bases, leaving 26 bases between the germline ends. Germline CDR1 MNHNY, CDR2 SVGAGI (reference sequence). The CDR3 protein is CASSPPPGAGDWSGELFF. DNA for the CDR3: TGTGCCAGCAGTCCCCCCCCGGGGGCGGGAGATTGGAGCGGGGAGCTGTTTTTT.

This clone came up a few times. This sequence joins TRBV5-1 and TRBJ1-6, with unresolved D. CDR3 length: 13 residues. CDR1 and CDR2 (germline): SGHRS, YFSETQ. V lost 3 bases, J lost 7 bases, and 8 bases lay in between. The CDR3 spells CASSSETNSPLHF. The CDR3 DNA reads TGCGCCAGCAGCTCTGAGACAAATTCACCCCTCCACTTT.

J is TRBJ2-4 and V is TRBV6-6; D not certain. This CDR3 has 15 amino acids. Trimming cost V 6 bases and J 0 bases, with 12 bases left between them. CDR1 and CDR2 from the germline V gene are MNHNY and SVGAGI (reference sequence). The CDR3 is CASSPLWAAKNIQYF. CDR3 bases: TGTGCCAGCAGCCCCCTTTGGGCAGCCAAAAACATTCAGTACTTC.

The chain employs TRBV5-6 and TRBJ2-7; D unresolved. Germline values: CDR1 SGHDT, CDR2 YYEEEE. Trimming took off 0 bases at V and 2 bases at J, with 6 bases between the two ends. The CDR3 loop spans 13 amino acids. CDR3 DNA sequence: TGTGCCAGCAGCTTGGTTGGGCCCTACGAGCAGTACTTC. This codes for CASSLVGPYEQYF.

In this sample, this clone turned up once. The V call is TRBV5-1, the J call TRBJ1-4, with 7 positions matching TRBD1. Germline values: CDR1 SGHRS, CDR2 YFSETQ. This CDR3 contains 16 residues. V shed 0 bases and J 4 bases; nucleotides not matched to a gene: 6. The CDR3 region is CASSLAGGQFNEKLFF. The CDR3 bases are TGCGCCAGCAGCTTGGCCGGGGGACAGTTTAATGAAAAACTGTTTTTT.

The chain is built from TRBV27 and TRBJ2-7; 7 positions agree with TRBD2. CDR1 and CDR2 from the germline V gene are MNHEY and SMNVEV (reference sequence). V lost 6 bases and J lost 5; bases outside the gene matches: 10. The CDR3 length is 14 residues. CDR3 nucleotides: TGTGCCAGCAGATTCCGACTAGCCCAAAACGAGCAGTACTTC. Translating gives CASRFRLAQNEQYF.

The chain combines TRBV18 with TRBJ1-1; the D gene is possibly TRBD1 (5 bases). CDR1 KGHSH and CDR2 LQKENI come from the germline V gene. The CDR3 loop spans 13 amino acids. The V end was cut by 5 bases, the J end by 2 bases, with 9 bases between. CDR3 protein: CASSAGLNTEAFF. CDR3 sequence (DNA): TGTGCCAGCTCAGCAGGGCTTAACACTGAAGCTTTCTTT.

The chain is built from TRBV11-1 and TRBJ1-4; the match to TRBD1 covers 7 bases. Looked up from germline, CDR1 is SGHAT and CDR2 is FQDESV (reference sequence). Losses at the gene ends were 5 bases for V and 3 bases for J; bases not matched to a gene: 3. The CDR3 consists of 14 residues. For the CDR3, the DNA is TGTGCCAGCAGCCCAGGGACAGCTAATGAAAAACTGTTTTTT. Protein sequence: CASSPGTANEKLFF.

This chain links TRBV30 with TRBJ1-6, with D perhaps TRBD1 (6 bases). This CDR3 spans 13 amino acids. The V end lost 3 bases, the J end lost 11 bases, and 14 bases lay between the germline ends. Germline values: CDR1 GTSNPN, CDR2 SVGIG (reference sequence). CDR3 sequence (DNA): TGTGCCTGGAGCCACACAGGGAATCCACCCCTCCACTTT. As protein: CAWSHTGNPPLHF.